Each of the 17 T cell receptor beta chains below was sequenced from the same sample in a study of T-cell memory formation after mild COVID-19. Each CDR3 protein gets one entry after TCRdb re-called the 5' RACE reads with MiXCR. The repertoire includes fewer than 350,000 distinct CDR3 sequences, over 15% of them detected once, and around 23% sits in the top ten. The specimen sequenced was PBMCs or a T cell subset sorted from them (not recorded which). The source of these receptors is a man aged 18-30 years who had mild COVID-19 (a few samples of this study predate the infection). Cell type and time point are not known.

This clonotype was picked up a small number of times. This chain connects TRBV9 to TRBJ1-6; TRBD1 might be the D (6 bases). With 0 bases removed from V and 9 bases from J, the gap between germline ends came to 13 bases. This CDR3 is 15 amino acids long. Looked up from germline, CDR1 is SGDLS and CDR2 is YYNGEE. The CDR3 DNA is TGTGCCAGCAGCGTAGAAAAGACAGGTACTTCACCCCTCCACTTT. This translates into CASSVEKTGTSPLHF.

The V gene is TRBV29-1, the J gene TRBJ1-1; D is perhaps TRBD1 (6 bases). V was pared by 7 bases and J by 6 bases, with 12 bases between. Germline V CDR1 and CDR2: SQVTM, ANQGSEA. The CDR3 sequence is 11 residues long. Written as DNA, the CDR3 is TGCAGCGCCGATGCAGGGGCTGAAGCTTTCTTT. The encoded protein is CSADAGAEAFF.

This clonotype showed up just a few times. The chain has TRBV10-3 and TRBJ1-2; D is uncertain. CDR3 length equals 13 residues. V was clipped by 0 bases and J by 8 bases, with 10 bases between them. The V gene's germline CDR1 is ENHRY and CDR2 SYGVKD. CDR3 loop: CAISESDLGGYTF. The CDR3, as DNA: TGTGCCATCAGTGAGTCCGACCTGGGGGGCTACACCTTC.

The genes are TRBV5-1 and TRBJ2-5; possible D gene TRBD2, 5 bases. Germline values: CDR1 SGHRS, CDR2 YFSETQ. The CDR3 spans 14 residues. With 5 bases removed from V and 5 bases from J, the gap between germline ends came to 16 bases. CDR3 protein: CASRLAGELETQYF. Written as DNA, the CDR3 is TGCGCCAGCAGACTGGCCGGGGAACTCGAGACCCAGTACTTC.

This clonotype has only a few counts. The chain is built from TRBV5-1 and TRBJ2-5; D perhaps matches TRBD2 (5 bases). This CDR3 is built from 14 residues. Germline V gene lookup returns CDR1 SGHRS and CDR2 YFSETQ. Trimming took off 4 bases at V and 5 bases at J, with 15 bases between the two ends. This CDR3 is CASSPGLVGETQYF. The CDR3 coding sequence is TGCGCCAGCAGCCCCGGACTTGTTGGGGAGACCCAGTACTTC.

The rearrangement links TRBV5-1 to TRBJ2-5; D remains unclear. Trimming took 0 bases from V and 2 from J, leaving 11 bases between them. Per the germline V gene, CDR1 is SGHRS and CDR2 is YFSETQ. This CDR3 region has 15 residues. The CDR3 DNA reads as TGCGCCAGCAGCTTGGATTGGCAGAGACAAGAGACCCAGTACTTC. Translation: CASSLDWQRQETQYF.

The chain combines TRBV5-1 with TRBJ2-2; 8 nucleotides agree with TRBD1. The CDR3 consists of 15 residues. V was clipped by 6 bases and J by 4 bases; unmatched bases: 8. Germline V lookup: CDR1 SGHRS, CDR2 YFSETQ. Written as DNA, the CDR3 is TGCGCCAGCAATTTCCAGGGGGCGGTCACCGGGGAGCTGTTTTTT. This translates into CASNFQGAVTGELFF.

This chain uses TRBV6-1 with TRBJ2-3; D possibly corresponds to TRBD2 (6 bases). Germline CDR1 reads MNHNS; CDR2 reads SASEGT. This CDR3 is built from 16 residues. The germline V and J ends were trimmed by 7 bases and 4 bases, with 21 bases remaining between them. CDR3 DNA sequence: TGTGCCAGCAACCTAGGGGAGGCTAGGGGTTCAGATACGCAGTATTTT. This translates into CASNLGEARGSDTQYF.

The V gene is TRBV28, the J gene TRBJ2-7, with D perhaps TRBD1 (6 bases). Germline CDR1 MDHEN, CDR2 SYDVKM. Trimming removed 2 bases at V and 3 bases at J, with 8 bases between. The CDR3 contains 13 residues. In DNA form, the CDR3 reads TGTGCCAGCAGTTTAGGGACACACTACGAGCAGTACGTC. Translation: CASSLGTHYEQYV.

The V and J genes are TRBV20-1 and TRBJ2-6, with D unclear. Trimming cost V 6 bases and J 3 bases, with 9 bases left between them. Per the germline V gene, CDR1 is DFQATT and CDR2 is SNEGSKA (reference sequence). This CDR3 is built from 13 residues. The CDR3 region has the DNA TGCAGTGCCACGGGCAATGGGGCCAACGTCCTGACTTTC. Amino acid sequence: CSATGNGANVLTF.

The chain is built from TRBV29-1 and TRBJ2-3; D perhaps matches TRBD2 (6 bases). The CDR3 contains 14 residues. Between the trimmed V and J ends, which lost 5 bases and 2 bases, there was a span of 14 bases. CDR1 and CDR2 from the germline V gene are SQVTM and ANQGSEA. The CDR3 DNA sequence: TGCAGCGTTTACAAATGGGACTCCACAGATACGCAGTATTTT. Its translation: CSVYKWDSTDTQYF.

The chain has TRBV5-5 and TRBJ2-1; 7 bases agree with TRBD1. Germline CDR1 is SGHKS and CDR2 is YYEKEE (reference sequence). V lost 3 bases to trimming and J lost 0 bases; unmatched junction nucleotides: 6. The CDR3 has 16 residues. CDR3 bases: TGTGCCAGCAGCTCCCGGGACAGTCACTCCTACAATGAGCAGTTCTTC. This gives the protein CASSSRDSHSYNEQFF.

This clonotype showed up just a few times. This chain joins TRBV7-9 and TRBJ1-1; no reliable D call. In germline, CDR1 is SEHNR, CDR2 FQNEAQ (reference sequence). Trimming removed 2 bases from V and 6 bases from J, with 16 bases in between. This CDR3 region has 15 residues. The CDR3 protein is CASSLIGGPNPEAFF. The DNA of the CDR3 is TGTGCCAGCAGCTTAATTGGAGGACCTAACCCTGAAGCTTTCTTT.

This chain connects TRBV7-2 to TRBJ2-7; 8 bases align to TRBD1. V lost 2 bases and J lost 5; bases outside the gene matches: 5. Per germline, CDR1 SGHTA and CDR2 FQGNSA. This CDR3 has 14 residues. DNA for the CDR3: TGTGCCAGCAGCTTATTGGGACAGGACGACGAGCAGTACTTC. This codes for CASSLLGQDDEQYF.

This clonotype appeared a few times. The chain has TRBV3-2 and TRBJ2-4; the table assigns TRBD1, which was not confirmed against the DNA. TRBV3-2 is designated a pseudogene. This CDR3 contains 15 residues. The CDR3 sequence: CASSQVRDRANIQYF. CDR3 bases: TGTGCCAGCAGCCAAGTCCGGGACAGGGCGAACATTCAGTACTTC.

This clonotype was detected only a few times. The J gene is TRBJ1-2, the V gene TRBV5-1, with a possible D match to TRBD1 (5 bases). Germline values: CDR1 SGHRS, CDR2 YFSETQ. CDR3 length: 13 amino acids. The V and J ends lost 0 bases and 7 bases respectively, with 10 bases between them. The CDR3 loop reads CASSLVEGTGYTF. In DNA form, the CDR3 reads TGCGCCAGCAGCTTGGTAGAGGGGACTGGCTACACCTTC.

The CDR3 region is CASSEPGQGYGYTF. Written as DNA, the CDR3 is TGTGCCAGCAGTGAACCGGGACAGGGCTATGGCTACACCTTC. V is TRBV25-1 and J is TRBJ1-2, with TRBD1 matching over 9 bases. Trimming at V came to 2 bases and at J to 4 bases, leaving 2 bases not matched to a gene. The CDR3 is made up of 14 amino acids. Looked up from germline, CDR1 is MGHDK and CDR2 is SYGVNS.